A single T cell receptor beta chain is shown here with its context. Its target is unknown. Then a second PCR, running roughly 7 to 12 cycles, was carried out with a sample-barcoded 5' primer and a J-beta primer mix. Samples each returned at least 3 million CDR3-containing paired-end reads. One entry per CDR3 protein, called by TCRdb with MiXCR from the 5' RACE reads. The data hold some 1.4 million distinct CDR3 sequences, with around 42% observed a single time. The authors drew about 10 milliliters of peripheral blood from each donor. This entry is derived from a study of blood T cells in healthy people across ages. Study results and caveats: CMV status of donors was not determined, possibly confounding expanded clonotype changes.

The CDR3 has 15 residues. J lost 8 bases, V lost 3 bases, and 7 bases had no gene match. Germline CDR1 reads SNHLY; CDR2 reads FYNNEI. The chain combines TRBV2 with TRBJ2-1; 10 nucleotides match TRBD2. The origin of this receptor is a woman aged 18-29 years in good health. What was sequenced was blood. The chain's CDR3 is CASSEGASGSHEQFF. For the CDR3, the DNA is TGTGCCAGCAGTGAGGGGGCTAGCGGGAGCCATGAGCAGTTCTTC.